This T cell receptor (beta chain) was identified during a study of early T cells in non-severe SARS-CoV-2 infection. Study at large: Sequenced bulk RNA came from whole blood that was unsorted, and chains were unpaired.

This clonotype is medium-sized (0.01 to 0.1%) within its sample. At one end the junction does not follow the germline gene, possibly because of a read error. TCRdb recomputed calls from the 5' RACE reads with MiXCR, one row per CDR3 protein. The sample contains 15,000 to 20,000 distinct CDR3 sequences, about 5% of which appear only once. The V gene's germline CDR1 is SGHTA and CDR2 FQGTGA. The CDR3 has 17 residues. V is TRBV7-3 and J is TRBJ2-1; 8 bases fit TRBD2. The receptor was derived from an adult who was a healthcare worker with PCR-confirmed SARS-CoV-2 infection or an uninfected control (not recorded which). The sequencing used whole blood, collected at baseline. The CDR3: CASSSPGGATSFNEQFF. CDR3 DNA sequence: TGTGCCAGCAGCTCCCCGGGGGGGGCGACCTCCTTCAATGAGCAGTTCTTC. Full variable domain (outside the CDR3, taken from reference TRBV7-3 and TRBJ2-1): GAGVSQTPSNKVTEKGKYVELRCDPISGHTALYWYRQSLGQGPEFLIYFQGTGAADDSGLPNDRFFAVRPEGSVSTLKIQRTERGDSAVYLCASSSPGGATSFNEQFFGPGTRLTVL.